This is a list of T cell receptor beta chains from one sample in a study of molecular identifiers for immune sequencing clone quantification. TCRdb itself ran the PCR reads through MiXCR, one entry per CDR3 protein. The sample holds some 100,000 distinct CDR3 sequences, about 35% seen once. Material: naive CD8+ T cells from blood, with Jurkat cell RNA spiked in. Source of these receptors: a human donor in good health. Some libraries in this study had Jurkat cell RNA spiked in. Both conserved end residues are part of each CDR3. A D gene is named only where the DNA matches it firmly. Some rows mark clone size as missing; the rest say once, few, many or name a class of expanded clone.

d_call	j_call	clone_size	v_call	cdr3_nt	cdr3_aa
-	TRBJ2-6	few	TRBV27	TGTGCCAGCAGTGCAGTCGCGGGGGCCAACGTCCTGACTTTC	CASSAVAGANVLTF
TRBD1	TRBJ1-4	few	TRBV5-1	TGCGCCAGCAGCTCGCCGGGACAGGGGGCGCGGGATGAAAAACTGTTTTTT	CASSSPGQGARDEKLFF
-	TRBJ2-7	few	TRBV27	TGTGCCAGCAGCCCCCAGCAGTACTTC	CASSPQQYF
-	TRBJ2-6	many	TRBV4-3	TGCGCCAGCAGCCAAGATCGGGAACCCTCTGGGGCCAACGTCCTGACTTTC	CASSQDREPSGANVLTF
-	TRBJ2-2	-	TRBV10-1	TGCGCCAGCAGCGACAGCCTCCCCGGGGAGCTGTTTTTT	CASSDSLPGELFF
-	TRBJ2-1	-	TRBV20-1	TGCAGTGCTAGAGGGCAGGGGTTGATGAATGAGCAGTTCTTC	CSARGQGLMNEQFF
TRBD1	TRBJ2-1	many	TRBV9	TGTGCCAGCAGCGCCAGACCGGGACAGTCCTACAATGAGCAGTTCTTC	CASSARPGQSYNEQFF
-	TRBJ1-5	-	TRBV28	TGTGCCAGCAGTTTAATAGATACGCAGCATTTT	CASSLIDTQHF
TRBD2	TRBJ2-3	few	TRBV27	TGTGCCAGCAGCCGACTAGCGGGAGATCCAGATACGCAGTATTTT	CASSRLAGDPDTQYF
-	TRBJ2-3	-	TRBV7-3	TGTGCCAGCAGCCCGGGGGCAGCCTCCACAGATACGCAGTATTTT	CASSPGAASTDTQYF
TRBD1	TRBJ2-5	many	TRBV4-1	TGCGCCAGCAGCCCCGACAGGGTAGAAGAGACCCAGTACTTC	CASSPDRVEETQYF
-	TRBJ2-3	many	TRBV12-3/TRBV12-4	TGTGCCAGCAGTCCTCCGGGACAAGATACGCAGTATTTT	CASSPPGQDTQYF
-	TRBJ2-3	few	TRBV6-5	TGTGCCAGCAGGACACTTTCCACAGATACGCAGTATTTT	CASRTLSTDTQYF
TRBD2	TRBJ2-7	-	TRBV4-2	TGTGCCAGCAGCCAACCCGGGACTAACTACGAGCAGTACTTC	CASSQPGTNYEQYF
-	TRBJ2-2	few	TRBV19	TGTGCCAGTAGTACCTCCTGGACAGTCGGGGAGCTGTTTTTT	CASSTSWTVGELFF
-	TRBJ2-3	few	TRBV6-6	TGTGCCAGCCTCTTCACAGATACGCAGTATTTT	CASLFTDTQYF
TRBD2	TRBJ2-2	-	TRBV24-1	TGTGCCACCAGTGACCCCGTGGGTAGCGGGATAACCACCGGGGAGCTGTTTTTT	CATSDPVGSGITTGELFF
TRBD1	TRBJ2-2	few	TRBV27	TGTGCCAGCAGTAACAGGGGGTATACCGGGGAGCTGTTTTTT	CASSNRGYTGELFF
-	TRBJ1-5	-	TRBV7-8	TGTGCCAGCAGCCTTGACATAGGTCCACGGGCTCAGCCCCAGCAATTT	CASSLDIGPRAQPQQF
TRBD1	TRBJ2-2	few	TRBV4-3	TGCGCCAGCAGCCAAGGTGGACAGGGGTCATACGGGGAGCTGTTTTTT	CASSQGGQGSYGELFF
-	TRBJ2-5	few	TRBV14	TGTGCCAGCAGCCAATTGGACATCCAAGAGACCCAGTACTTC	CASSQLDIQETQYF
-	TRBJ2-7	-	TRBV29-1	TGCAGCGTAGGTGGCAGGGAAGCGGGCGAGCAGTACTTC	CSVGGREAGEQYF
-	TRBJ2-5	-	TRBV27	TGTGCCAGCAGTGAGGGGAGGTTTGAGACCCAGTACTTC	CASSEGRFETQYF
-	TRBJ1-1	many	TRBV29-1	TGCAGCGTTGAGAGGGACACTGAAGCTTTCTTT	CSVERDTEAFF
-	TRBJ2-1	few	TRBV7-2	TGTGCCAGCAGCCTCGACCAGAGATCTCTTTACAATGAGCAGTTCTTC	CASSLDQRSLYNEQFF
TRBD1	TRBJ2-7	-	TRBV9	TGTGCCAGCAGCGTAGATCCGACAGGGCCCTACGAGCAGTACTTC	CASSVDPTGPYEQYF
-	TRBJ1-2	-	TRBV5-1	TGCGCCAGCAGACAGAACGGAGGGGACTATGGCTACACCTTC	CASRQNGGDYGYTF
-	TRBJ2-1	few	TRBV28	TGTGCCAGCAGTTACTTCAACCAGGGGTTGCAGTTCTTC	CASSYFNQGLQFF
-	TRBJ2-5	-	TRBV12-3/TRBV12-4	TGTGCCAGCAGTTTAGTGGGGGGAGGAGGGCAAGAGACCCAGTACTTC	CASSLVGGGGQETQYF
TRBD1	TRBJ2-3	-	TRBV12-3/TRBV12-4	TGTGCCAGCAGTACCCGGGACAGGGGGTCTAGGTGGTCGCAGTATTTT	CASSTRDRGSRWSQYF
-	TRBJ2-7	few	TRBV20-1	TGCAGTGCCACCGGGACCGAGGCTCACGAGCAGTACTTC	CSATGTEAHEQYF
TRBD2	TRBJ2-2	few	TRBV10-3	TGTGCCATCAGTGAGTCGATCGCGGGAGAAGACACCGGGGAGCTGTTTTTT	CAISESIAGEDTGELFF
TRBD1	TRBJ2-1	-	TRBV24-1	TGTGCCACCAGTGATCAGGGGGCGCTTAATGAGCAGTTCTTC	CATSDQGALNEQFF
-	TRBJ1-5	many	TRBV4-3	TGCGCCAGCAGTCCAAGTTGGGAAACTCAGCCCCAGCATTTT	CASSPSWETQPQHF
TRBD1	TRBJ1-1	-	TRBV6-2/TRBV6-3	TGTGCCAGCAGTTCTGGACAGGGGGCGGTGAACACTGGAGCTTTCTTT	CASSSGQGAVNTGAFF
-	TRBJ2-2	many	TRBV14	TGTGCCAGCAGCCAAGTTGTCCCGGGTACAGGCACCGGGGAGCTGTTTTTT	CASSQVVPGTGTGELFF
TRBD2	TRBJ2-5	once	TRBV4-1	TGCGCCAGCAGCCAAGGTGGACTAGCAGGCGAGACCCAGTACTTC	CASSQGGLAGETQYF
-	TRBJ2-3	-	TRBV7-6	TGTGCCAGCAGCTTAGCGGGGGACCCGGTGGGGGATACGCAGTATTTT	CASSLAGDPVGDTQYF
-	TRBJ2-7	few	TRBV7-9	TGTGCCAGCAGCCCCCGGGCCGCTCCCGAGCAGTACTTC	CASSPRAAPEQYF
-	TRBJ2-7	many	TRBV4-2	TGTGCCAGCAGCCAACGGTTGGCTTACGAGCAGTACTTC	CASSQRLAYEQYF
-	TRBJ1-1	few	TRBV7-6	TGTGCCAGCAGCGCACAGGGAATAACTGAAGCTTTCTTT	CASSAQGITEAFF
-	TRBJ2-5	-	TRBV2	TGTGCCAGCAGTGGAGAGACACAGGAAGAGACCCAGTACTTC	CASSGETQEETQYF
TRBD2	TRBJ2-7	many	TRBV7-6	TGTGCCAGCAGCTTAGGGCTAGCGGGAGTAGGGGACGAGCAGTACTTC	CASSLGLAGVGDEQYF
TRBD1	TRBJ1-2	many	TRBV29-1	TGCAGCGTCCCTGGACAGGGGGCATTGGGCTACACCTTC	CSVPGQGALGYTF
TRBD2	TRBJ2-4	many	TRBV5-5	TGTGCCAGCAGCTTGTTACGTGTTGGTCTAGCGGACCTAGCCAAAAACATTCAGTACTTC	CASSLLRVGLADLAKNIQYF
TRBD1	TRBJ2-7	many	TRBV29-1	TGCAGCGTTGCACAGGGGGCCTACGAGCAGTACTTC	CSVAQGAYEQYF
TRBD1	TRBJ1-5	-	TRBV6-2/TRBV6-3	TGTGCCAGCCAGGACAGGGTGCCGCAGCCCCAGCATTTT	CASQDRVPQPQHF
-	TRBJ2-7	many	TRBV7-9	TGTGCCAGCAGCTTGGTTGGGGGACACACGTCCTACGAGCAGTACTTC	CASSLVGGHTSYEQYF
TRBD1	TRBJ2-7	few	TRBV11-2	TGTGCCAGCAGTCCCGGGACAGGAGGTACCTACGAGCAGTACTTC	CASSPGTGGTYEQYF
TRBD1	TRBJ2-7	once	TRBV5-3	TGTGCCCGCAGCTTGCTACCATGGGACAGGGATATACTGGCGGGAATCTCCTACGAGCAGTACTTC	CARSLLPWDRDILAGISYEQYF
TRBD2	TRBJ2-3	many	TRBV7-9	TGTGCCAGCAGCTTAGGACTAGCGGGATTTACGCAGTATTTT	CASSLGLAGFTQYF
-	TRBJ2-4	many	TRBV2	TGTGCCACCTTAGCCAAAAACATTCAGTACTTC	CATLAKNIQYF